One and the same sample provided the 11 T cell receptor beta chains below, sequenced in a study of CXCR3-negative and CXCR3-positive naive CD8 T cells. The TRB libraries of cDNA were built by UMI-labeled 5' RACE. TCRdb reprocessed the 5' RACE reads and stores each CDR3 protein as one record, lacking DNA. Recorded for this sample: some 130,000 distinct CDR3 sequences. The specimen was naive CXCR3- CD8+ T cells from blood. Subset in this sample: CD45RO-CCR7+CD27+CD95- naive CD8+ T cells lacking CXCR3 (TNR3-). The receptor source for this set is a human donor in good health. Some clones in this sample may be carry-over from other donors' samples.

The chain combines TRBV7-2 with TRBJ2-4; TCRdb proposes TRBD2, but this gene call is untestable without DNA. The CDR3 consists of 21 residues. The V gene's germline CDR1 is SGHTA and CDR2 FQGNSA. CDR3 amino acids: CASSLERVGDSGGLAKNIQYF.

The chain combines TRBV14 with TRBJ2-3; TCRdb's D gene call, TRBD1, goes unchecked for lack of DNA. The germline V gene has CDR1 SGHDN and CDR2 FVKESK. The CDR3 runs 13 residues. The CDR3 here is CASSQGGGAPKYF.

The chain couples TRBV11-2 to TRBJ2-2; TCRdb designates TRBD1, a call that cannot be tested without DNA. The length of the CDR3 is 18 residues. In germline, CDR1 is SGHAT, CDR2 FQNNGV. CDR3: CASSLLPLGRVNTGELFF.

The chain has TRBV5-1 and TRBJ2-7. Looked up from germline, CDR1 is SGHRS and CDR2 is YFSETQ. This CDR3 comprises 13 residues. CDR3 loop: CASSSGLNYEQYF.

The chain carries TRBV9 and TRBJ2-2; TCRdb designates TRBD1, a call that cannot be tested without DNA. Germline CDR1 is SGDLS and CDR2 is YYNGEE. The CDR3 extends over 14 amino acids. The CDR3 is CATRGGGDTGELFF.

This sequence joins TRBV27 and TRBJ2-1; the TCRdb call, TRBD1, lacks DNA for checking. The germline V gene has CDR1 MNHEY and CDR2 SMNVEV (reference sequence). CDR3 size: 12 residues. CDR3 protein: CATRTGNNEQFF.

The chain recombines TRBV7-3 with TRBJ1-1; there is no DNA to check the TCRdb D call of TRBD1. Germline V gene lookup returns CDR1 SGHTA and CDR2 FQGTGA. The CDR3 loop spans 13 amino acids. Here the CDR3 reads CASSDTGNTEAFF.

This chain connects TRBV7-9 to TRBJ2-7; the TCRdb D gene call, TRBD1, has no DNA to confirm it. CDR1 and CDR2 from the germline V gene are SEHNR and FQNEAQ (reference sequence). The CDR3 sequence is 17 residues long. The CDR3 reads CASSRPETGLLAQEQYF.

This chain connects TRBV7-6 to TRBJ2-1; TCRdb's D call of TRBD2 is untestable without DNA. Germline V gene lookup returns CDR1 SGHVS and CDR2 FNYEAQ. The CDR3 consists of 18 residues. The CDR3 reads CASSLAVLGRASYNEQFF. Together with reference TRBV7-6 and TRBJ2-1, the CDR3 gives the full variable domain: GAGVSQSPRYKVTKRGQDVALRCDPISGHVSLYWYRQALGQGPEFLTYFNYEAQQDKSGLPNDRFSAERPEGSISTLTIQRTEQRDSAMYRCASSLAVLGRASYNEQFFGPGTRLTVL.

The rearrangement joins TRBV7-9 to TRBJ1-2. The length of the CDR3 is 13 residues. Germline CDR1 SEHNR, CDR2 FQNEAQ (reference sequence). The CDR3 sequence: CASSFPQDYGYTF.

The CDR3 is CASSPPGGGLNNEQFF. The genes are TRBV18 and TRBJ2-1; TCRdb names TRBD1, which stays unverified in the absence of DNA. The germline gives CDR1 KGHSH, CDR2 LQKENI. This CDR3 is built from 16 residues.